This T cell receptor (beta chain) derives from a study of a mutant IDH1 vaccine in newly diagnosed glioma. Study information: Beginning 4-6 weeks after radiotherapy alone, or with temozolomide cycles, vaccination took place.

Germline assignment: CDR1 SGHDN and CDR2 FVKESK. V lost 5 bases, J lost 6 bases, and 5 bases stayed unmatched. The length of the CDR3 is 13 residues. Sample time point: week 11, during vaccination. Each dose delivered 300 ug of mutant IDH1 20-mer peptide subcutaneously with imiquimod. There were new WHO grade 3 or 4 astrocytomas in the donors, and these were IDH1-mutant and ATRX-lost. Note on this clone: The target antigen is unknown.

Assay used: immunoSEQ multiplex PCR; TCRdb lists only in-frame clones, some missing. Of 25,000 to 35,000 clones listed, about 90% are singletons. The gene calls are TRBV14 and TRBJ1-2, with 8 positions matching TRBD1. The TCR sequence derives from a man younger than 30 with glioma. The sample was PBMCs, taken from a glioma patient whose treatment included an IDH1 peptide vaccine. CDR3 protein: CASSWTGLDGYTF. In DNA form, the CDR3 reads TGTGCCAGCAGCTGGACAGGGTTGGATGGCTACACCTTC.